This T cell receptor (beta chain) was documented in a study of T-cell memory formation after mild COVID-19. TCRdb analysed the 5' RACE reads with MiXCR anew, one entry per CDR3 protein. Among almost 550,000 distinct CDR3 sequences, roughly 20% were seen once, and the ten largest hold approximately 12%. The TCR comes from an adult woman who had mild COVID-19 (a few samples of this study predate the infection). Cell type and time point are not known. The sequenced material came from PBMCs or a T cell subset sorted from them (not recorded which).

The CDR3 sequence is CASSRTSGRAGELFF. CDR3 DNA sequence: TGCGCCAGCAGCCGGACTAGCGGGAGGGCCGGGGAGCTGTTTTTT. This sequence joins TRBV5-1 and TRBJ2-2; 15 bases agree with TRBD2. Germline lookup yields CDR1 SGHRS and CDR2 YFSETQ. Losses at the gene ends were 4 bases for V and 6 bases for J; bases not matched to a gene: 1. This CDR3 has 15 amino acids.